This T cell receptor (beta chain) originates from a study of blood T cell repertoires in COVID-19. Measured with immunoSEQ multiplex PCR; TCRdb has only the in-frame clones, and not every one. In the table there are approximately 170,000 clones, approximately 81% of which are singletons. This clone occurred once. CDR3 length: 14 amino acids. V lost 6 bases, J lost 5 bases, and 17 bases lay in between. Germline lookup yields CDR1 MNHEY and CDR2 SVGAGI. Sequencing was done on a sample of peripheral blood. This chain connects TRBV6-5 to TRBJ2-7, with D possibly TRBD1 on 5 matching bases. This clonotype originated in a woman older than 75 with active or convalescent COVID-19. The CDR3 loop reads CASRFGAASHEQYF. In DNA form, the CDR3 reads TGTGCCAGCAGATTTGGGGCAGCTTCCCACGAGCAGTACTTC.